The 32 T cell receptor beta chains given below trace back to one sample, sequenced in a study of CD8+CD57+ T cells in acquired aplastic anemia. Sequencing involved patients with CD8+CD57+ cell expansion previously shown by flow cytometry. CDR3 and TCR beta VDJ profiling relied on genomic DNA as the template. Each CDR3 protein is one row after TCRdb ran MiXCR on the reads. The sample has fewer than 80,000 distinct CDR3 sequences, approximately 70% seen once. The sequenced sample was sorted CD4+, CD8+, or CD8+CD57+ T cells (not recorded which) from PBMCs. The receptor set was obtained from a human donor with aplastic anemia.

This sequence joins TRBV12-3 or TRBV12-4 and TRBJ2-3, with TRBD2 matching 9 bases. This CDR3 spans 18 amino acids. V was clipped by 6 bases and J by 5 bases; unmatched bases: 18. CDR3 coding DNA: TGTGCCAGCAGAGGAAAATCGACTAGCGGAGTTATAGGAGATACGCAGTATTTT. This gives the protein CASRGKSTSGVIGDTQYF.

The genes are TRBV25-1 and TRBJ2-3, with D perhaps matching TRBD1 (6 bases). Germline CDR1 and CDR2: MGHDK and SYGVNS. This CDR3 has 15 residues. The ends were cut back, 4 bases at V and 1 base at J, with 12 bases in the middle. The CDR3 here is CASSAQGKGTDTQYF. CDR3 sequence (DNA): TGTGCCAGCAGTGCCCAGGGGAAGGGCACAGATACGCAGTATTTT.

This clonotype has more than one count but fewer than ten. The J gene is TRBJ1-5, the V gene TRBV12-3 or TRBV12-4; 10 nucleotides line up with TRBD1. The ends lost 5 bases at V and 9 bases at J; junction bases unmatched: 7. The CDR3 loop spans 14 amino acids. In nucleotides, the CDR3 is TGTGCCAGCAGTCCGGACAGGGGGATTGTGCCCCAGCATTTT. It is translated as CASSPDRGIVPQHF.

This clonotype was seen just once. This rearrangement joins TRBV5-3 to TRBJ1-1; 9 nucleotides align to TRBD1. TRBV5-3 is flagged as an ORF with uncertain function. The CDR3 contains 15 residues. Unmatched junction bases numbered 12, after V lost 8 bases and J lost 4 bases. The CDR3 coding sequence is TGTGCCAGGGGAACAGGGGGCTCACATGGCACTGAAGCTTTCTTT. Translation gives CARGTGGSHGTEAFF.

J is TRBJ2-3 and V is TRBV20-1, with D tentatively TRBD2 (6 bases). Trimming shortened V by 6 bases and J by 0 bases, and 10 bases separated the two germline ends. Germline V gene data show CDR1 as DFQATT and CDR2 as SNEGSKA (reference sequence). CDR3 length: 13 amino acids. In nucleotides, the CDR3 is TGCAGTGCCCACGGGGGAAGCACAGATACGCAGTATTTT. Translated, it gives CSAHGGSTDTQYF.

The chain uses TRBV24-1 and TRBJ1-2; D not certain. Germline V CDR1 and CDR2: KGHDR, SFDVKD. CDR3 size: 12 residues. The V end lost 4 bases, the J end lost 3 bases, and 5 bases lay between the germline ends. The CDR3 DNA reads TGTGCCACCAGTGAGGCAGACTATGGCTACACCTTC. It specifies CATSEADYGYTF.

The chain carries TRBV7-8 and TRBJ1-2; D is possibly TRBD1 (5 bases). The V and J ends lost 2 bases and 3 bases respectively, with 19 bases between them. This CDR3 is 17 amino acids long. The germline gives CDR1 SGHVS, CDR2 FQNEAQ. The CDR3 region is CASSLSPRGLADYGYTF. The CDR3, as DNA: TGTGCCAGCAGCTTATCACCGAGGGGACTGGCTGACTATGGCTACACCTTC.

Only a few counts were recorded for this clonotype. The chain is built from TRBV2 and TRBJ2-1; D is unclear. V gave up 2 bases and J gave up 0 bases, with 5 bases separating them. This CDR3 is 14 amino acids long. CDR1 SNHLY and CDR2 FYNNEI come from the germline V gene. CDR3 in DNA: TGTGCCAGCAGTGAATTAGTCTCCTACAATGAGCAGTTCTTC. It codes for CASSELVSYNEQFF.

This sequence joins TRBV5-5 and TRBJ1-2; unclear D gene. Germline V lookup: CDR1 SGHKS, CDR2 YYEKEE (reference sequence). The germline V and J ends were trimmed by 0 bases and 4 bases, with 7 bases remaining between them. The CDR3 consists of 13 residues. DNA of the CDR3: TGTGCCAGCAGCTTGGCAGAAGTCTATGGCTACACCTTC. Translation gives CASSLAEVYGYTF.

The chain couples TRBV20-1 to TRBJ2-7; D gene uncertain. The V and J ends lost 0 bases and 4 bases respectively, with 13 bases between them. Germline V gives CDR1 DFQATT, CDR2 SNEGSKA (reference sequence). The CDR3 sequence is 14 residues long. The CDR3 protein is CSARDIGQDYEQYF. The CDR3 DNA follows: TGCAGTGCTAGAGATATAGGGCAGGATTACGAGCAGTACTTC.

Here the CDR3 DNA reads TGTGCCAGCAGCTCCTCAAGGAACCAAGAGACCCAGTACTTC. It specifies CASSSSRNQETQYF. The chain couples TRBV7-6 to TRBJ2-5; D remains unclear. This CDR3 is built from 14 residues. Trimming shortened V by 4 bases and J by 0 bases, and 9 bases separated the two germline ends. The germline V gene has CDR1 SGHVS and CDR2 FNYEAQ. Variable domain in full (rest from reference TRBV7-6 and TRBJ2-5): GAGVSQSPRYKVTKRGQDVALRCDPISGHVSLYWYRQALGQGPEFLTYFNYEAQQDKSGLPNDRFSAERPEGSISTLTIQRTEQRDSAMYRCASSSSRNQETQYFGPGTRLLVL.

The chain joins TRBV29-1 to TRBJ1-1; D is ambiguous. The CDR3 is 13 amino acids. The germline CDR1 and CDR2 sequences are SQVTM and ANQGSEA. Trimming left V 4 bases short and J 0 bases short, with 9 bases between. In DNA form, the CDR3 reads TGCAGCGTTGGTGCGGGGATGAACACTGAAGCTTTCTTT. Translating gives CSVGAGMNTEAFF.

The chain links TRBV29-1 to TRBJ2-3; maybe TRBD2 (6 bases). The V gene's germline CDR1 is SQVTM and CDR2 ANQGSEA. The V end lost 5 bases, the J end lost 6 bases, and 18 bases lay between the germline ends. The CDR3 is 14 amino acids. Written as DNA, the CDR3 is TGCAGCGTTCTCAGGGAGGTTTATACGGATACGCAGTATTTT. Encoded protein: CSVLREVYTDTQYF.

This clonotype was detected only a few times. J is TRBJ2-2 and V is TRBV9; D may match TRBD1 or TRBD2 (5 bases each). The CDR3 totals 15 residues. With 0 bases removed from V and 5 bases from J, the gap between germline ends came to 11 bases. Germline lookup yields CDR1 SGDLS and CDR2 YYNGEE. The CDR3 bases are TGTGCCAGCAGCGTAGGAGGGGTAGGAACCGGGGAGCTGTTTTTT. Residues: CASSVGGVGTGELFF.

The chain carries TRBV10-3 and TRBJ2-1; D is unresolved. V was clipped by 4 bases and J by 0 bases, with 10 bases between them. Germline loops: CDR1 ENHRY, CDR2 SYGVKD. This CDR3 spans 15 amino acids. CDR3 nucleotide sequence: TGTGCCATCAGTGTGGACCTTAGCTCCTACAATGAGCAGTTCTTC. Protein sequence: CAISVDLSSYNEQFF.

This clonotype was counted between two and nine times. One junction end does not reproduce the germline sequence, and a read error may be involved. V gene TRBV2 combines with J gene TRBJ2-7; D uncertain. CDR1 and CDR2 (germline): SNHLY, FYNNEI. CDR3 length: 13 amino acids. The DNA of the CDR3 is TGTGCCACCAGTGACACGGACGGCTACGAGCAGTACTTC. Amino acid sequence: CATSDTDGYEQYF. Drawing the rest from reference TRBV2 and TRBJ2-7, the complete variable domain is EPEVTQTPSHQVTQMGQEVILRCVPISNHLYFYWYRQILGQKVEFLVSFYNNEISEKSEIFDDQFSVERPDGSNFTLKIRSTKLEDSAMYFCATSDTDGYEQYFGPGTRLTVT.

This clonotype came up once. The rearrangement joins TRBV10-3 to TRBJ1-4, with 7 bases lining up with TRBD1. CDR1 is ENHRY and CDR2 is SYGVKD in the germline V gene. The CDR3 has 15 residues. V gave up 5 bases and J gave up 5 bases; unmatched junction bases: 8. The CDR3: CAISKDRADNEKLFF. In DNA form, the CDR3 reads TGTGCCATCAGTAAAGACAGGGCAGACAATGAAAAACTGTTTTTT.

The chain recombines TRBV2 with TRBJ2-7, with 12 bases fitting TRBD2. Germline assignment: CDR1 SNHLY and CDR2 FYNNEI. The V and J ends lost 7 bases and 3 bases, in that order; junction bases with no gene match: 4. The CDR3 contains 14 residues. In nucleotides, the CDR3 is TGTGCCAGCACCGTACTAGCGGGAGGCTACGAGCAGTACTTC. Translated, it gives CASTVLAGGYEQYF.

This clonotype was recorded only once. Relative to the germline gene, one junction end is altered; a read error may explain this. The chain combines TRBV5-4 with TRBJ2-7; possibly TRBD2 for D (6 bases). The CDR3 is 13 amino acids. Germline CDR1 and CDR2: SGHNT and YYREEE (reference sequence). CDR3 sequence reads: CAGSLRGNYEQYF. The CDR3 DNA sequence: TGTGCCGGCAGCTTGCGGGGAAACTACGAGCAGTACTTC. The variable domain in full, completed from reference TRBV5-4 and TRBJ2-7, reads ETGVTQSPTHLIKTRGQQVTLRCSSQSGHNTVSWYQQALGQGPQFIFQYYREEENGRGNFPPRFSGLQFPNYSSELNVNALELDDSALYLCAGSLRGNYEQYFGPGTRLTVT.

In its sample, this clonotype was seen once. This chain uses TRBV7-8 with TRBJ1-5; D is unclear. Trimming left V 5 bases short and J 6 bases short, with 14 bases between. The CDR3 is 14 amino acids. CDR1 is SGHVS, CDR2 FQNEAQ, per germline. CDR3 nucleotides: TGTGCCAGCAGCACAACAAGGGCAGGTCAGCCCCAGCATTTT. Its translation is CASSTTRAGQPQHF.

The chain recombines TRBV30 with TRBJ2-6; possible D gene TRBD1, 6 bases. Trimming took off 0 bases at V and 4 bases at J, with 7 bases between the two ends. The CDR3 is 14 amino acids. Per the germline V gene, CDR1 is GTSNPN and CDR2 is SVGIG (reference sequence). The CDR3 DNA reads TGTGCCTGGAGTGTAGGGACAGGGGCCAACGTCCTGACTTTC. This encodes CAWSVGTGANVLTF.

This clonotype turned up a few times. V gene TRBV19 combines with J gene TRBJ2-7; D unresolved. Deletions cut 3 bases from V and 2 bases from J, with 11 bases between. Germline V CDR1 and CDR2: LNHDA, SQIVND (reference sequence). This CDR3 region has 14 residues. CDR3 nucleotides: TGTGCCAGTAGTATGGGCCGGCGAACCTACGAGCAGTACTTC. Its translation: CASSMGRRTYEQYF.

The J gene is TRBJ2-7, the V gene TRBV14; D not resolved. Germline V CDR1 and CDR2: SGHDN, FVKESK. V lost 4 bases and J lost 6, with 10 bases in between. This CDR3 has 12 residues. The CDR3 nucleotides read TGTGCCAGCAGCCCACATCCCCGCGAGCAGTACTTC. It codes for CASSPHPREQYF.

The chain recombines TRBV29-1 with TRBJ2-7, with D unclear. The V gene's germline CDR1 is SQVTM and CDR2 ANQGSEA. The CDR3 is 12 amino acids. Trimming stripped 0 bases from V and 9 bases from J, with 12 bases between. CDR3 loop: CSVEESGIGQYF. The CDR3 region has the DNA TGCAGCGTTGAAGAGAGTGGAATCGGGCAGTACTTC.

V usage is TRBV7-6 and J usage is TRBJ2-7; a possible D gene is TRBD1 (5 bases). CDR1 is SGHVS and CDR2 is FNYEAQ in the germline V gene. This CDR3 is 15 amino acids long. V lost 1 base to trimming and J lost 5 bases, with 15 bases between them. The CDR3 sequence is CASSLVTQGGHEQYF. Here the CDR3 DNA reads TGTGCCAGCAGCTTAGTGACCCAGGGCGGCCACGAGCAGTACTTC.

The chain has TRBV20-1 and TRBJ2-3; 12 bases agree with TRBD2. V trimming: 5 bases; J trimming: 1 base; junction bases outside the gene matches: 4. The length of the CDR3 is 15 residues. CDR1 DFQATT and CDR2 SNEGSKA come from the germline V gene (reference sequence). The CDR3 sequence is CSAPSGGAGTDTQYF. In DNA form, the CDR3 reads TGCAGTGCTCCTAGCGGGGGGGCCGGCACAGATACGCAGTATTTT.

The chain couples TRBV10-3 to TRBJ1-4; D is perhaps TRBD1 (6 bases). Germline V CDR1 and CDR2: ENHRY, SYGVKD. The CDR3 has 15 amino acids. V lost 0 bases, J lost 7 bases, and 12 bases lay in between. CDR3 sequence: CAISESGQSLEKLFF. In nucleotides, the CDR3 is TGTGCCATCAGTGAGTCTGGACAGTCCCTTGAAAAACTGTTTTTT.

This clonotype came up a few times. The chain combines TRBV4-1 with TRBJ1-5; D is uncertain. Looked up from germline, CDR1 is MGHRA and CDR2 is YSYEKL. This CDR3 is 15 amino acids long. The V gene lost 5 bases and the J gene lost 1 base, with 12 bases spanning the gap. The CDR3 reads CASSDIPGSNQPQHF. CDR3 nucleotides: TGCGCCAGCAGCGATATTCCCGGCAGCAATCAGCCCCAGCATTTT.

The chain links TRBV11-3 to TRBJ2-7; D unresolved. This CDR3 comprises 11 residues. Per the germline V gene, CDR1 is SGHNT and CDR2 is YENEEA. The germline V and J ends were trimmed by 5 bases and 2 bases, with 4 bases remaining between them. CDR3 sequence (DNA): TGTGCCAGCAGCCCGCCCTACGAGCAGTACTTC. It encodes CASSPPYEQYF.

The CDR3 nucleotides read TGTGCCAGCCTGAGAGATGGCACTGAAGCTTTCTTT. Its protein is CASLRDGTEAFF. J is TRBJ1-1 and V is TRBV6-2 or TRBV6-3; D is unclear. This CDR3 is built from 12 residues. V gave up 8 bases and J gave up 4 bases, with 11 bases separating them. Germline CDR1 reads MNHEY; CDR2 reads SVGEGT.

This clonotype has just a few counts. The rearrangement links TRBV15 to TRBJ1-6; D is undetermined. CDR1 and CDR2 from the germline V gene are LNHNV and YYDKDF (reference sequence). This CDR3 contains 15 residues. Trimming stripped 0 bases from V and 10 bases from J, with 13 bases between. CDR3 DNA: TGTGCCACCAGCAGAGATCCGTCCGGAGGGTCACCCCTCCACTTT. This translates into CATSRDPSGGSPLHF. Looking up the rest from reference TRBV15 and TRBJ1-6 gives the full variable domain: DAMVIQNPRYQVTQFGKPVTLSCSQTLNHNVMYWYQQKSSQAPKLLFHYYDKDFNNEADTPDNFQSRRPNTSFCFLDIRSPGLGDTAMYLCATSRDPSGGSPLHFGNGTRLTVT.

The chain has TRBV20-1 and TRBJ1-1; no definite D call. V was trimmed by 2 bases and J by 8 bases, leaving 21 bases between them. CDR3 length equals 15 residues. Germline values: CDR1 DFQATT, CDR2 SNEGSKA (reference sequence). The CDR3 is CSARPEPLKSREAFF. CDR3 sequence (DNA): TGCAGTGCTAGACCAGAACCCCTCAAATCTCGGGAAGCTTTCTTT.